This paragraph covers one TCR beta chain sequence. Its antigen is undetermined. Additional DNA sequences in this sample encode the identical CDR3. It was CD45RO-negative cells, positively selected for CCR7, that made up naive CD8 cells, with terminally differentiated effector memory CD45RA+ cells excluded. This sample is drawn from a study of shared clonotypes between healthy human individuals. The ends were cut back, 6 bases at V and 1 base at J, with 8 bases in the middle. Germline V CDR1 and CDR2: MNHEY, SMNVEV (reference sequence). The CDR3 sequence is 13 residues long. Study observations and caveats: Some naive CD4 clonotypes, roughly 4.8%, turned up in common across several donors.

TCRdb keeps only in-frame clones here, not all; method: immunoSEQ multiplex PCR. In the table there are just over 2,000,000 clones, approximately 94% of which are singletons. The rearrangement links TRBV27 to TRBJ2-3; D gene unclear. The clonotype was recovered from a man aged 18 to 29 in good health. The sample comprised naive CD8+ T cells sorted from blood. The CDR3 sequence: CASRLGGTDTQYF. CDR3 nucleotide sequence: TGTGCCAGCAGGCTAGGAGGCACAGATACGCAGTATTTT.